One sample yielded the 15 T cell receptor gamma chains listed below, sequenced in a study of Vδ1+ human thymocytes. Study conclusions and caveats: In the thymus, TRG and TRD repertoires looked highly polyclonal with Gaussian CDR3 lengths.

Sequences come from RNA converted to cDNA by reverse transcription. The CDR3 regions were amplified by multiplex PCR from V-gene primers to a constant-region primer. TCRdb redid clone calling on the multiplex PCR reads using CATT. Altogether about 36,000 gamma-chain clones are present, over 20% being singletons, with the ten largest covering about 2%. No antigen is known for these receptors. The sample consisted of Vdelta1+ gamma-delta thymocytes from the thymus. Noted subset: FACS-sorted CD3+ TCRalphabeta- TCRVdelta1+ TCRVdelta2- thymocytes. The receptors here all came from a girl under two years old who had congenital heart surgery.

The rearrangement joins TRGV2 to TRGJP2. With 2 bases clipped from V and 1 base from J, the junction kept 4 bases outside the gene matches. The germline CDR1 and CDR2 sequences are EGSNGY and YDSYNSKV. The CDR3 is 15 residues long. CDR3 loop: CATWDASSSDWIKTF. The CDR3 region has the DNA TGTGCCACCTGGGACGCGTCTAGTAGTGATTGGATCAAGACGTTT.

As concerns this clone: Other DNA sequences in this specimen translate into the identical CDR3. J is TRGJ1 or TRGJ2 and V is TRGV2. The V segment lost 1 base and the J segment 1 base; nucleotides outside the gene matches: 4. This CDR3 region has 14 residues. Looked up from germline, CDR1 is EGSNGY and CDR2 is YDSYNSKV. CDR3 DNA sequence: TGTGCCACCTGGGACGGCGTAAATTATTATAAGAAACTCTTT. As protein: CATWDGVNYYKKLF.

This clone has a handful of counts. The chain uses TRGV8 and TRGJ1 or TRGJ2. This CDR3 region has 11 residues. Germline trimming cut 5 bases from V and 9 bases from J; bases unmatched to any gene: 7. The germline gives CDR1 VENAVY, CDR2 YDSYNSRV. Here the CDR3 DNA reads TGTGCCACCTGGGTGAATTCTAAGAAACTCTTT. This encodes CATWVNSKKLF.

The chain uses TRGV4 and TRGJ1 or TRGJ2. The CDR3 extends over 13 amino acids. Germline V gene data show CDR1 as EGSTGY and CDR2 as YDSYTSSV. Germline trimming cut 4 bases from V and 12 bases from J; bases unmatched to any gene: 15. Here the CDR3 DNA reads TGTGCCACCTGGGACGGGATCGCTGTGGGGAAACTCTTT. Translation gives CATWDGIAVGKLF.

This clone was counted only a few times. This chain connects TRGV9 to TRGJ1 or TRGJ2. CDR1 and CDR2 from the germline V gene are GITISATS and ISYDGTV (reference sequence). The V gene end was trimmed by 4 bases and the J gene end by 9 bases; junction bases not matched to a gene: 3. The CDR3 has 10 residues. CDR3 amino acids: CALWDGKKLF. CDR3 in DNA: TGTGCCTTGTGGGATGGTAAGAAACTCTTT.

This clone was counted between two and nine times. The chain carries TRGV9 and TRGJ1 or TRGJ2. The CDR3 runs to 13 residues. V shed 0 bases and J 9 bases; nucleotides not matched to a gene: 8. Germline CDR1 GITISATS, CDR2 ISYDGTV (reference sequence). The CDR3 DNA reads as TGTGCCTTGTGGGAGGTGCTCCACCTTAAGAAACTCTTT. Its translation: CALWEVLHLKKLF.

The chain uses TRGV9 and TRGJ1 or TRGJ2. This CDR3 is built from 14 residues. Per the germline V gene, CDR1 is GITISATS and CDR2 is ISYDGTV (reference sequence). V shed 5 bases, J shed 8 bases, and the junction held 15 bases outside the gene matches. CDR3 nucleotides: TGTGCCTTGTGGGGCAGACAACACCGGGATAAGAAACTCTTT. This codes for CALWGRQHRDKKLF.

In this sample, this clone turned up a few times. The chain recombines TRGV4 with TRGJ1 or TRGJ2. Trimming took 3 bases from V and 4 from J; bases not matched to a gene: 9. From germline, CDR1 is EGSTGY and CDR2 YDSYTSSV. This CDR3 comprises 14 residues. The CDR3 is CATWDWPGYYKKLF. The CDR3 nucleotides are TGTGCCACCTGGGATTGGCCTGGGTATTATAAGAAACTCTTT.

The chain combines TRGV2 with TRGJ1 or TRGJ2. Germline V CDR1 and CDR2: EGSNGY, YDSYNSKV. V lost 2 bases, J lost 12 bases, and 10 bases stayed unmatched. CDR3 length: 12 amino acids. CDR3 in amino acids: CATWDAVDGKLF. The CDR3 DNA is TGTGCCACCTGGGACGCGGTTGACGGGAAACTCTTT.

There are a few counts of this clone. The chain combines TRGV4 with TRGJ1 or TRGJ2. The length of the CDR3 is 14 residues. Losses at the gene ends were 4 bases for V and 7 bases for J; bases not matched to a gene: 13. Germline loops: CDR1 EGSTGY, CDR2 YDSYTSSV. The CDR3 nucleotides read TGTGCCACCTGGGACAGGCACGGGGAGTATAAGAAACTCTTT. This sequence encodes CATWDRHGEYKKLF.

The table lists this clone with a few counts. The sample holds other DNA sequences that translate to the same CDR3. The chain employs TRGV8 and TRGJ1 or TRGJ2. CDR3 length: 12 amino acids. V trimming: 1 base; J trimming: 7 bases; junction bases outside the gene matches: 4. Germline V gene lookup returns CDR1 VENAVY and CDR2 YDSYNSRV. The CDR3 bases are TGTGCCACCTGGGATAGACGATATAAGAAACTCTTT. Encoded protein: CATWDRRYKKLF.

This clone came up a few times. The genes are TRGV9 and TRGJP. This CDR3 spans 16 amino acids. V dropped 3 bases and J dropped 4; count of bases not matched to a gene: 3. Germline-derived CDR1 and CDR2 are GITISATS and ISYDGTV (reference sequence). CDR3: CALWEQQELGKKIKVF. Here the CDR3 DNA reads TGTGCCTTGTGGGAGCAACAAGAGTTGGGCAAAAAAATCAAGGTATTT.

This clone is categorized as medium-sized (0.01 to 0.1%). The sample carries other DNA sequences with the same CDR3. V usage is TRGV9 and J usage is TRGJ1 or TRGJ2. CDR3 size: 11 residues. V lost 0 bases and J lost 10; bases outside the gene matches: 3. Germline CDR1 reads GITISATS; CDR2 reads ISYDGTV (reference sequence). The CDR3 is CALWEVRKKLF. The CDR3 DNA sequence: TGTGCCTTGTGGGAGGTGCGAAAGAAACTCTTT.

The gene calls are TRGV2 and TRGJP2. The CDR3 extends over 15 amino acids. The germline CDR1 and CDR2 sequences are EGSNGY and YDSYNSKV. V lost 3 bases and J lost 3; bases outside the gene matches: 7. CDR3 sequence (DNA): TGTGCCACCTGGGACCGGGTGGGTAGTGATTGGATCAAGACGTTT. Amino acids: CATWDRVGSDWIKTF.

In regard to this clone: The junction shows a germline mismatch at one end, possibly a read error. Other DNA sequences in this specimen translate into the identical CDR3. The chain has TRGV4 and TRGJ1 or TRGJ2. CDR1 is EGSTGY and CDR2 is YDSYTSSV in the germline V gene. The CDR3 extends over 9 amino acids. The CDR3 protein is CATWDEKLF. In nucleotides, the CDR3 is TGTGCCACCTGGGATGAGAAGCTCTTT.